The T cell receptor beta chain under discussion was sequenced for a study of CD8 T cells in Susac syndrome. Findings and caveats of the study: CD4+ T cell repertoires in Susac syndrome lacked clonal expansion.

As to this clonotype: The target antigen is unknown.

Reverse transcription of about 0.45 to 1 ug RNA used random hexamers. Amplification of TCR beta CDR3 was carried out by immunoSEQ multiplex PCR, which covered 54 Vbeta and 13 Jbeta segments. TCRdb independently ran MiXCR on the immunoSEQ multiplex PCR reads; one entry per CDR3 protein. The data hold about 140,000 distinct CDR3 sequences, with about 95% observed a single time. CD8+ and CD4+ T cells from blood underwent TCR beta sequencing, which was carried out in a high-throughput format. TEMRA cells were FACS-enriched, while CD8+ and CD4+ T cells were negatively isolated. The V gene's germline CDR1 is SGHVS and CDR2 FQNEAQ. The CDR3 contains 14 residues. After removal of 3 bases from V and 10 bases from J, the junction contained 2 bases not matched to a gene.

This chain joins TRBV7-8 and TRBJ2-1, with TRBD2 matching 14 bases. The sample comprised CD4+ T cells from PBMCs. This receptor was obtained from a human donor with Susac syndrome. The CDR3 region is CASSLGLAGDEQFF. As DNA, the CDR3 is TGTGCCAGCAGCTTGGGACTAGCGGGAGACGAGCAGTTCTTC.